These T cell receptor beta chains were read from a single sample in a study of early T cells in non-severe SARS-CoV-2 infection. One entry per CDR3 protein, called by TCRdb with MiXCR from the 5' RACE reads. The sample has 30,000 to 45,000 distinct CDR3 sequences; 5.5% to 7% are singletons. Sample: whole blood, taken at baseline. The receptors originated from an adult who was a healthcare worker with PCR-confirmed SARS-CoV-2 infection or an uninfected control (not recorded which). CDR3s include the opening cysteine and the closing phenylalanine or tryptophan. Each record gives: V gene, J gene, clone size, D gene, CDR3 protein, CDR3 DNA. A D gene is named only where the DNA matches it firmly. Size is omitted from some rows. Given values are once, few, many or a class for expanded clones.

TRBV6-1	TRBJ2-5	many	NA	CASSPLAETQYF	TGTGCCAGCAGTCCGCTAGCGGAGACCCAGTACTTC
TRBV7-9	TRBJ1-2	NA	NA	CASSGDPGETNYGYTF	TGTGCCAGCAGCGGAGATCCCGGGGAGACTAACTATGGCTACACCTTC
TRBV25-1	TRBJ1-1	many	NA	CASSFSSGDTEAFF	TGTGCCAGCAGTTTCTCCTCGGGGGACACTGAAGCTTTCTTT
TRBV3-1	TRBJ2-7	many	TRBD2	CASSQGRLAGGPEQYF	TGTGCCAGCAGCCAAGGTCGACTAGCGGGAGGCCCCGAGCAGTACTTC
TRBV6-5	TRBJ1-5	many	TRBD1	CASGTGIDQPQHF	TGTGCCAGCGGGACAGGTATTGATCAGCCCCAGCATTTT
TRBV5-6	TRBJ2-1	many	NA	CASSPGGGASYNEQFF	TGTGCCAGCAGCCCCGGGGGAGGCGCCTCCTACAATGAGCAGTTCTTC
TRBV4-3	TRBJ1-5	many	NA	CASSQDGTGNQPQHF	TGCGCCAGCAGCCAAGATGGCACAGGGAATCAGCCCCAGCATTTT
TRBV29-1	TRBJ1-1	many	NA	CSAGGDNTEAFF	TGCAGCGCCGGAGGGGATAACACTGAAGCTTTCTTT
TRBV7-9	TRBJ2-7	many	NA	CASSLASREQYF	TGTGCCAGCAGCTTAGCTAGTCGGGAGCAGTACTTC
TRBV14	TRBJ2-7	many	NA	CASSFGGSSYEQYF	TGTGCCAGCAGCTTCGGGGGAAGCTCCTACGAGCAGTACTTC
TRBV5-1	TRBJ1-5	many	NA	CASSLTGMNQPQHF	TGCGCCAGCAGCTTGACAGGCATGAATCAGCCCCAGCATTTT
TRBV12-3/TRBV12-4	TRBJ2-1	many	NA	CASSHPALPYNEQFF	TGTGCCAGCAGCCACCCGGCGCTACCCTACAATGAGCAGTTCTTC
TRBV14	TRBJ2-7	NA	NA	CASSVGTIERQYF	TGTGCCAGCAGCGTCGGGACAATTGAGCGGCAGTACTTC
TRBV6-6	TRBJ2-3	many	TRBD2	CASSTGTSSTDTQYF	TGTGCCAGCAGTACCGGGACTAGCAGCACAGATACGCAGTATTTT
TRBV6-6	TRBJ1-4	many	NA	CASSYPTRGEKLFF	TGTGCCAGCAGTTACCCTACGAGAGGTGAAAAACTGTTTTTT
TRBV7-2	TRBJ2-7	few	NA	CASSFPGVHEQYF	TGTGCCAGCAGCTTTCCAGGGGTCCACGAGCAGTACTTC
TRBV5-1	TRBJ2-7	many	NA	CASSLEDRTIYEQYF	TGCGCCAGCAGCTTGGAGGACAGAACGATCTACGAGCAGTACTTC
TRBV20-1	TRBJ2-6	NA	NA	CSANLPVANVLTF	TGCAGTGCTAATTTGCCCGTGGCCAACGTCCTGACTTTC
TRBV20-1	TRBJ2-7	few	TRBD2	CSARDLAGATQYF	TGCAGTGCTAGAGATTTAGCGGGGGCTACCCAGTACTTC
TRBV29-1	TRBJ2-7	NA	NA	CSVDGLGSYEQYF	TGCAGCGTTGATGGTTTAGGGAGCTACGAGCAGTACTTC
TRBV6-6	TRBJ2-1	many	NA	CASEEGRPKWEQFF	TGTGCCAGCGAGGAGGGCCGTCCAAAATGGGAGCAGTTCTTC
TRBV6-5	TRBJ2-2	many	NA	CASSYRPPGSVGTGELFF	TGTGCCAGCAGTTACCGGCCCCCCGGGAGTGTTGGAACCGGGGAGCTGTTTTTT
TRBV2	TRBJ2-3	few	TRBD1	CASRGQGLSTDTQYF	TGTGCCAGCAGGGGACAGGGCCTTAGTACAGATACGCAGTATTTT
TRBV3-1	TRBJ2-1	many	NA	CASSHGALGYNEQFF	TGTGCCAGCAGCCACGGAGCCCTGGGTTACAATGAGCAGTTCTTC
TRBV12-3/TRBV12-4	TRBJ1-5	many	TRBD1	CASSLSGGGVVEQPQHF	TGTGCCAGCAGTTTGTCAGGGGGAGGGGTAGTCGAACAGCCCCAGCATTTT
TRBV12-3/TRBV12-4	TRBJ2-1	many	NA	CATQPLGRQFF	TGTGCCACACAACCACTAGGTCGGCAGTTCTTC
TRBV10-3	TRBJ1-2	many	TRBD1	CAIKGASYGYTF	TGTGCCATTAAGGGGGCCTCCTATGGCTACACCTTC
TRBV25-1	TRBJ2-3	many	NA	CASSESKLARDTQYF	TGTGCCAGCAGTGAATCAAAACTAGCTCGGGATACGCAGTATTTT
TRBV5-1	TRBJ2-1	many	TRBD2	CASSVSGTSYNEQFF	TGCGCCAGCAGCGTTAGCGGGACCTCCTACAATGAGCAGTTCTTC
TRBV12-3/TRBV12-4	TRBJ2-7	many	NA	CASSPHRTTDEQYF	TGTGCCAGCAGTCCCCATAGGACTACCGACGAGCAGTACTTC
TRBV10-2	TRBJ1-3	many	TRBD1	CASKSLMGQDSGNTIYF	TGCGCCAGCAAATCCCTTATGGGACAGGACTCTGGAAACACCATATATTTT
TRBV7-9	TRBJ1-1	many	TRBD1	CASSQTGEYTEAFF	TGTGCCAGCAGCCAGACAGGGGAATACACTGAAGCTTTCTTT
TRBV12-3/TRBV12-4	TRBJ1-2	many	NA	CASSITANYGYTF	TGTGCCAGCAGTATAACAGCTAACTATGGCTACACCTTC
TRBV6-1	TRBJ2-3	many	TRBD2	CGTAGDTDTQYF	TGTGGAACAGCGGGAGACACAGATACGCAGTATTTT
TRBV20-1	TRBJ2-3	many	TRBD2	CSANSGSMADTQYF	TGCAGTGCTAATAGCGGGAGCATGGCAGATACGCAGTATTTT
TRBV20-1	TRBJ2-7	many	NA	CSASSHSSYEQYF	TGCAGTGCTAGCAGCCATAGCTCCTACGAGCAGTACTTC
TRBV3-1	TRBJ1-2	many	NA	CASSPRPRTERSYTF	TGTGCCAGCAGCCCTCGACCTCGGACAGAAAGAAGCTACACCTTC
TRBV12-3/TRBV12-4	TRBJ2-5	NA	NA	CASKLEGGHETQYF	TGTGCCAGCAAGCTCGAGGGGGGACACGAGACCCAGTACTTC
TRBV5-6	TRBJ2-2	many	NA	CASSQGHGFTGELFF	TGTGCCAGCAGCCAGGGACACGGATTCACCGGGGAGCTGTTTTTT
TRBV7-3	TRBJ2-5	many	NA	CASSLGVQETQYF	TGTGCCAGCAGCTTAGGAGTTCAAGAGACCCAGTACTTC
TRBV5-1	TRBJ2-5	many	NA	CASSLSLGFQETQYF	TGCGCCAGCAGCTTGTCCCTAGGGTTCCAAGAGACCCAGTACTTC
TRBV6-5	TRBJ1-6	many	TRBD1	CASSFRQGRNSPLHF	TGTGCCAGCAGTTTCCGACAGGGGCGGAATTCACCCCTCCACTTT